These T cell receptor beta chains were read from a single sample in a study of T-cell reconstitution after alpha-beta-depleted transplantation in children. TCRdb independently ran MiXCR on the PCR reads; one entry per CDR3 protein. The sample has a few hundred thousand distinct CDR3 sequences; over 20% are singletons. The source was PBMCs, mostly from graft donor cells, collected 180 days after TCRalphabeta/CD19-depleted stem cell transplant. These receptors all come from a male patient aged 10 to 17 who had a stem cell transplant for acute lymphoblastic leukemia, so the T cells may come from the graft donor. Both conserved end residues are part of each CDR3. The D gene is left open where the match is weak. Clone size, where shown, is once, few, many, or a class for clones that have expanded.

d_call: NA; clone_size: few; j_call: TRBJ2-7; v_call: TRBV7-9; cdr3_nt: TGTGCCAGCAGCTTAGCCGTATCCCGGGACGGTGTCTACGAGCAGTACTTC; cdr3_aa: CASSLAVSRDGVYEQYF
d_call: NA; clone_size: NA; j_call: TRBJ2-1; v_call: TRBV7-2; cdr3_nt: TGTGCCAGCAGCTTAGCCGCCGCCAGCGGCCCTTACAATGAGCAGTTCTTC; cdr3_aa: CASSLAAASGPYNEQFF
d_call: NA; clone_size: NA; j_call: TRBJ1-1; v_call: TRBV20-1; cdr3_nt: TGCAGTGCTTACAGGGATTGGAACACTGAAGCTTTCTTT; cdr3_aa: CSAYRDWNTEAFF
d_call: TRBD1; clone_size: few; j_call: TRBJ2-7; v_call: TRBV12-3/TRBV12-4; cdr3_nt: TGTGCCAGCAGGAGACAGGGCTTGGGGGAGCAGTACTTC; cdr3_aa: CASRRQGLGEQYF
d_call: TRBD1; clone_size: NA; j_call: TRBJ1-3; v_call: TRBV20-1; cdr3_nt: TGCAGTGCTAGAGAGACAGGGCACGGAAACACCATATATTTT; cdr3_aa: CSARETGHGNTIYF
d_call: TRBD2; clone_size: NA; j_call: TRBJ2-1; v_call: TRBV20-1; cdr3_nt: TGCAGTGCCAGAACTAGCGGGAGGACCTTATACAATGAGCAGTTCTTC; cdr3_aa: CSARTSGRTLYNEQFF
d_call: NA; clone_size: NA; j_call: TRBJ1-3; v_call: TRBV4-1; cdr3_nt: TGCGCCAGCAGCCCGACAGCCCAATCTGGAAACACCATATATTTT; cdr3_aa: CASSPTAQSGNTIYF
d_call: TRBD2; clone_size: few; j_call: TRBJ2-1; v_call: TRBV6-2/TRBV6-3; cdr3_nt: TGTGCCAGCATTGGGGGAATCGGACTAGCGGGTAATGAGCAGTTCTTC; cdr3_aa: CASIGGIGLAGNEQFF
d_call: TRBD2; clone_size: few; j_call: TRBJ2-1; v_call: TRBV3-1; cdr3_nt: TGTGCCAGCAGCCAAGATGACACCGGGACTAGCGGCTACAATGAGCAGTTCTTC; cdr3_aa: CASSQDDTGTSGYNEQFF
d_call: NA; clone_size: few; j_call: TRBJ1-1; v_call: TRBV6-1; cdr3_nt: TGTGCCAGCAGCCTAAGAGGGCAAAACACTGAAGCTTTCTTT; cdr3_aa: CASSLRGQNTEAFF
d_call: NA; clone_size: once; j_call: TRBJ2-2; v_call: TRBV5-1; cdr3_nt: TGCGCCAGCAGCTTTTCTGGGGCGAACACCGGGGAGCTGTTTTTT; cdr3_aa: CASSFSGANTGELFF
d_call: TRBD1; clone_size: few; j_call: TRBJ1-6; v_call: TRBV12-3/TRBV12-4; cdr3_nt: TGTGCCAGCAGTTTAGGTCGGACAGGGGCACTAGGATCACCCCTCCACTTT; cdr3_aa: CASSLGRTGALGSPLHF
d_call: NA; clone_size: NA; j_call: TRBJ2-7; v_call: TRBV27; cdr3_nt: TGTGCCAGCAGTTTATCCGCTCCAGAGCCTCCCTCCTACGAGCAGTACTTC; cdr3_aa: CASSLSAPEPPSYEQYF
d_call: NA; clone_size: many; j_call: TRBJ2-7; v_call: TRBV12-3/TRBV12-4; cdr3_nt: TGTGCCAGCAGGGGCTTCTACGAGCAGTACTTC; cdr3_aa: CASRGFYEQYF
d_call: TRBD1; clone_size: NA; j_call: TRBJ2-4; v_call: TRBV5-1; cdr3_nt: TGCGCCAGCAGCCACGACAGGGTAAAGGAGGCCTTAGCCAAAAACATTCAGTACTTC; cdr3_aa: CASSHDRVKEALAKNIQYF
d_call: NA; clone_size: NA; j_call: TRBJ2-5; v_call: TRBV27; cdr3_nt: TGTGCCAGCAGTTGGCGGGGAAGGCAGACCCAGTACTTC; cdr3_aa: CASSWRGRQTQYF
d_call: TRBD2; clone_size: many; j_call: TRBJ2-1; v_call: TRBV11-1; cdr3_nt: TGTGCCAGCACTAGCGGTTACAATGAGCAGTTCTTC; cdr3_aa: CASTSGYNEQFF
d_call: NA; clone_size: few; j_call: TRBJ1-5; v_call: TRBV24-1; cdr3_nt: TGTGCCACCAGTGATTTGTGGACACCCCAGCATTTT; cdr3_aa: CATSDLWTPQHF
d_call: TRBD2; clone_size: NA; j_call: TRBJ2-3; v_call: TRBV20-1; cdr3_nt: TGCAGTGCTAGAGGGGCTAGCGGGAGAATGCCAGATACGCAGTATTTT; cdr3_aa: CSARGASGRMPDTQYF
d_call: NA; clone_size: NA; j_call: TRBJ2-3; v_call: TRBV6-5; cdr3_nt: TGTGCCAGCAGCCGCGACCTTGATCCGCAGTATTTT; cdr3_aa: CASSRDLDPQYF
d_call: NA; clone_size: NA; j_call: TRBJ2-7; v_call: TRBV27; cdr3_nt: TGTGCCAGCAGTTCCCGGGACTTCCACTCCTACGAGCAGTACTTC; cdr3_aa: CASSSRDFHSYEQYF
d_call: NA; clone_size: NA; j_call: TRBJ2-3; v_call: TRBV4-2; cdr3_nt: TGTGCCAGCAGCCAAGCGGTAGATACGCAGTATTTT; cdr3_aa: CASSQAVDTQYF
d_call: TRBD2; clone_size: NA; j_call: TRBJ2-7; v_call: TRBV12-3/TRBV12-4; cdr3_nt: TGTGCCAGCAGTTTATGGGCGGGAGAGAGCTACGAGCAGTACTTC; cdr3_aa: CASSLWAGESYEQYF
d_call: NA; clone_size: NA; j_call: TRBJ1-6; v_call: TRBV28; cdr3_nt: TGTGCCAGCAGTCTGCCCATTAATTCACCCCTCCACTTT; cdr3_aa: CASSLPINSPLHF
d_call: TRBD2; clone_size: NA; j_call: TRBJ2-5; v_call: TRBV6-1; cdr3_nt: TGTGCCAGCGAGGAGAATGGACTAGCGGGAGGCCCGGGAGAGACCCAGTACTTC; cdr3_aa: CASEENGLAGGPGETQYF
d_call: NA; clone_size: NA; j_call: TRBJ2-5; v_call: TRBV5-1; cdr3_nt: TGCGCCAGCAGTTTAATAGCTTCAAGGTTTACAGAGACCCAGTACTTC; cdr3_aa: CASSLIASRFTETQYF
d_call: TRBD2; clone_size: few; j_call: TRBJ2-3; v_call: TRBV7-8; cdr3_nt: TGTGCCAGCAGGCGCGGGAGAACGGCACAAGATACGCAGTATTTT; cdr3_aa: CASRRGRTAQDTQYF
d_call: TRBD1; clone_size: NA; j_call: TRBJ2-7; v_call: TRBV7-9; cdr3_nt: TGTGCCAGCAGCAGACGACAGGGAACCTACGAGCAGTACTTC; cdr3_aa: CASSRRQGTYEQYF
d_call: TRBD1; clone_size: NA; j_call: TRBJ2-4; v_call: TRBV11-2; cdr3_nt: TGTGCCAGCAGCCTCGAGGACAGGGGTTTCATTCAGTACTTC; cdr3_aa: CASSLEDRGFIQYF
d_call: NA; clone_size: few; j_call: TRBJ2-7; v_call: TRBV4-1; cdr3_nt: TGCGCCAGCAGCCAAGCTAGCGAATTTATAGGGGGAGAGCAGTACTTC; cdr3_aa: CASSQASEFIGGEQYF
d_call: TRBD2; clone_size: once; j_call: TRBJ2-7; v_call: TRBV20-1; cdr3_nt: TGCAGTGCCGGTCTCCCTAGCGGGATAGGGCAGTACTTC; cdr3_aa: CSAGLPSGIGQYF
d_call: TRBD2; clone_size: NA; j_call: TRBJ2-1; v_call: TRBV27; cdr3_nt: TGTGCCAGCAGTTTACGTATGGCTAGCGGTCTCAATGAGCAGTTCTTC; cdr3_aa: CASSLRMASGLNEQFF
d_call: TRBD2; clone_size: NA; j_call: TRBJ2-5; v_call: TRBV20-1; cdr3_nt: TGCAGTGCTATTCGGGAGGGCCTGGAGACCCAGTACTTC; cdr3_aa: CSAIREGLETQYF
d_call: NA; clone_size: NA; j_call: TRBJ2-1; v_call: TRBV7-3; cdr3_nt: TGTGCCAGCAGTCGTGCCTATAACAATGAGCAGTTCTTC; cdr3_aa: CASSRAYNNEQFF
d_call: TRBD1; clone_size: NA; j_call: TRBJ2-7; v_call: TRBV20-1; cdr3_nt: TGCAGTGCTAGACCAAAACCGGGACAGGGTTACGTCTACGAGCAGTACTTC; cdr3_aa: CSARPKPGQGYVYEQYF
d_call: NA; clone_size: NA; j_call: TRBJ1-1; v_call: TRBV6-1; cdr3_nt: TGTGCCAGCAGTGAAGACTACCCCCCTGAAGCTTTCTTT; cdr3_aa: CASSEDYPPEAFF
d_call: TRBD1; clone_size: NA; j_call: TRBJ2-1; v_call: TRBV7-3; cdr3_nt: TGTGCCAGCAGCTCCTCGGCAGGGACAGGGAGGAATGAGCAGTTCTTC; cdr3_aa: CASSSSAGTGRNEQFF
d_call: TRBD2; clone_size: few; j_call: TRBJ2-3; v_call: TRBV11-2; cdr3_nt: TGTGCCAGCAGCTCTATGTGGGGGAGGGCGACAGATACGCAGTATTTT; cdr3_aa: CASSSMWGRATDTQYF
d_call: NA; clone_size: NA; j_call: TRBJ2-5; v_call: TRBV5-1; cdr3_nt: TGCGCCAGCAGCTTGTCTGGGACTGGAGAGACCCAGTACTTC; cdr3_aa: CASSLSGTGETQYF
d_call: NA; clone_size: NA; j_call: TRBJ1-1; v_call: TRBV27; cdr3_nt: TGTGCCAGCAGTTCGGACTCAGGGAACACTGAAGCTTTCTTT; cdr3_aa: CASSSDSGNTEAFF
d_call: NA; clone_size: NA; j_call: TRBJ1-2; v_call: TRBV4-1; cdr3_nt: TGCGCCAGCAGCCAAGATCCAGGGTTGGGGTATGGCTACACCTTC; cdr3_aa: CASSQDPGLGYGYTF
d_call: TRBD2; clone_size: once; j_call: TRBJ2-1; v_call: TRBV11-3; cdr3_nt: TGTGCCAGCAGCCCGCGAGTAGCGGGGTACAATGAGCAGTTCTTC; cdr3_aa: CASSPRVAGYNEQFF
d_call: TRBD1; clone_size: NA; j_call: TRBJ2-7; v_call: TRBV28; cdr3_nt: TGTGCCAGCAGTTTAACCCGGACAGGGTCCTACGAGCAGTACTTC; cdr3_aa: CASSLTRTGSYEQYF
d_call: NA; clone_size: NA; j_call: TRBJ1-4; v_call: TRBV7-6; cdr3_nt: TGTGCCAGCAGCTTCCGGCCGGCCGGGGGTATGGGTGAAAAACTGTTTTTT; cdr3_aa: CASSFRPAGGMGEKLFF
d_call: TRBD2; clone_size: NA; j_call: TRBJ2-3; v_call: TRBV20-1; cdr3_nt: TGCAGTGCCCGAAGGGCTAGCGGGTTCACAGATACGCAGTATTTT; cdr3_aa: CSARRASGFTDTQYF
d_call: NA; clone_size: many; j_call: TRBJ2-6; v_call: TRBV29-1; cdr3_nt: TGCAGCGTTGGATCAGGGGCTGGGGCCAACGTCCTGACTTTC; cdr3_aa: CSVGSGAGANVLTF
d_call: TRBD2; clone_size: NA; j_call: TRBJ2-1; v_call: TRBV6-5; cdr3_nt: TGTGCCAGCAGTTACTGGGGACTAGCGGGGGACAATGAGCAGTTCTTC; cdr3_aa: CASSYWGLAGDNEQFF
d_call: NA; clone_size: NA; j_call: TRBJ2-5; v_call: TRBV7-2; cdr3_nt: TGTGCCAGCAGCTTAAGGCACCGGCCTCCTTTTCCTTTTGAAAGCGGGCCAGAAGAGACCCAGTACTTC; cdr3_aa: CASSLRHRPPFPFESGPEETQYF
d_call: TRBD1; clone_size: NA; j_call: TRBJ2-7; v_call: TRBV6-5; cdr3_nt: TGTGCCAGCAGTTACGGACCGGGACAGGTTTTGTCCGCGTACTTC; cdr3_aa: CASSYGPGQVLSAYF
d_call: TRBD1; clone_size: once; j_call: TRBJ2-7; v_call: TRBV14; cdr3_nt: TGTGCCAGCAGCCCCCGGGACAGTTTCCACGAGCAGTACTTC; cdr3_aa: CASSPRDSFHEQYF
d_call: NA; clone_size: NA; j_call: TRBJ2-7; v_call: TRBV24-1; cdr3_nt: TGTGCCACCAGTGATCCCAGGAGCTCCTACGAGCAGTACTTC; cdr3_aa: CATSDPRSSYEQYF
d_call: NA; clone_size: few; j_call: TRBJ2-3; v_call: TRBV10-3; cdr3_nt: TGTGCCATCAGTGGGACTTACACAGATACGCAGTATTTT; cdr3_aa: CAISGTYTDTQYF
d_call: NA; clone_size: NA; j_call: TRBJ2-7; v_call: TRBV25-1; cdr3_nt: TGTGCCAGCAGGGGGACAAGCCCCTACGAGCAGTACTTC; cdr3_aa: CASRGTSPYEQYF
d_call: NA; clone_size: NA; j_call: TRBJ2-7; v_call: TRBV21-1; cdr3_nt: TGTGCCAGCAGCAAAGGTCGGTACTTC; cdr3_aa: CASSKGRYF
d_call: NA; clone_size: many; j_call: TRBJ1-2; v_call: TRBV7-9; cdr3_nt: TGTGCCAGCAGCTCCCAGGGGTACTATGGCTACACCTTC; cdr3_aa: CASSSQGYYGYTF
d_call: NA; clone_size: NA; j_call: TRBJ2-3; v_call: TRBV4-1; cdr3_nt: TGCGCCAGCAGCCAAGATTGGCGCACAGATACGCAGTATTTT; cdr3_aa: CASSQDWRTDTQYF
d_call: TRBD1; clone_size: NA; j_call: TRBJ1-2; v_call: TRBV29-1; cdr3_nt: TGCAGCGCCCTTCCCCCGGGACAGGGGAGCTACACCTTC; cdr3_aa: CSALPPGQGSYTF